The sequence of this TCR beta chain was determined in a study of T-cell reconstitution after alpha-beta-depleted transplantation in children. Preparation of the TCRbeta library used unique molecular identifiers. TCRdb fed the PCR reads into MiXCR, producing one record per CDR3 protein. The repertoire holds about 240,000 distinct CDR3 sequences, with over 20% as singletons. At least ten counts were recorded for this clonotype. Antigen specificity is unknown. Notes on the study in general: After one year, T-cell counts and TCRbeta diversity mostly came from new T cells. Certain patients had high TCRbeta diversity at day 60, and it came from recipient T cells and thymic progenitors that survived. By about two months after transplant, alpha-beta T cells reportedly arose from several hundred graft clones that had expanded.

Trimming removed 3 bases at V and 0 bases at J, with 9 bases between. This CDR3 comprises 14 residues. J is TRBJ2-7 and V is TRBV12-3 or TRBV12-4, with unresolved D. This sequence originates from a girl aged 2-10 years with Fanconi anemia, due to receive a stem cell transplant. Sample: PBMCs, taken before TCRalphabeta/CD19-depleted stem cell transplant. The CDR3 here is CASSFRPSSYEQYF. The CDR3 DNA reads as TGTGCCAGCAGTTTCAGACCGAGCTCCTACGAGCAGTACTTC.